This paragraph reports one T cell receptor (beta chain). What it recognizes is unknown. This entry is derived from a study of identical twins. From germline, CDR1 is MGHDK and CDR2 SYGVNS. This CDR3 region has 10 residues. Trimming left V 8 bases short and J 7 bases short, with 8 bases between. General study findings and limits: Part of the zero-insertion signal could reflect confounding by invariant MAIT and iNKT cells. Instead of following the same donors, the conclusions were based on cross-sectional statistical analysis.

MiXCR was run by TCRdb on the 5' RACE reads, yielding one entry per CDR3 protein. This sample yields some 500,000 distinct CDR3 sequences, of which 13% to 15% are seen a single time; roughly 0.56% belongs to the top ten. Another study also made use of these data, one on yellow fever vaccine responses in identical twins.

This rearrangement joins TRBV25-1 to TRBJ2-5; D is perhaps TRBD2 (6 bases). The source material was CD4+ T cells sorted from blood. The TCR sequence derives from a woman under 30 in good health. The DNA for the CDR3 is TGTGCCAGCCAAGCGGGGACCCAGTACTTC. Translating gives CASQAGTQYF.